Following are 24 T cell receptor beta chains from one sample sequenced in a study of immune evolution from preneoplasia to lung adenocarcinoma. Produced via immunoSEQ multiplex PCR; TCRdb's table is partial and in-frame only. The table lists 6,000 or so clones, about 75% of them singletons. The source material was FFPE minimally invasive lung adenocarcinoma tissue. Receptors originate from a person between 60 and 79 years old with lung adenocarcinoma.

V gene TRBV4-1 combines with J gene TRBJ1-1; D gene uncertain. In germline, CDR1 is MGHRA, CDR2 YSYEKL. Trimming removed 1 base at V and 0 bases at J, with 3 bases between. The CDR3 sequence is 13 residues long. CDR3 nucleotides: TGCGCCAGCAGCCAAGGAGTGAACACTGAAGCTTTCTTT. Amino acid sequence: CASSQGVNTEAFF.

This rearrangement joins TRBV11-1 to TRBJ2-1; the D gene is possibly TRBD1 (7 bases). Germline CDR1 and CDR2: SGHAT and FQDESV (reference sequence). Trimming took 2 bases from V and 8 from J, leaving 16 bases between them. There are 15 residues in the CDR3. CDR3: CASSLTPDREDEQFF. CDR3 DNA sequence: TGTGCCAGCAGCTTAACCCCCGACAGGGAGGATGAGCAGTTCTTC.

The V and J genes are TRBV10-2 and TRBJ1-3; D is uncertain. Germline-derived CDR1 and CDR2 are WSHSY and SAAADI. The CDR3 runs to 16 residues. The V and J ends lost 0 bases and 2 bases respectively, with 11 bases between them. This chain's CDR3 is CASSESIGVPGNTIYF. As DNA, the CDR3 is TGCGCCAGCAGTGAGTCGATCGGGGTCCCTGGAAACACCATATATTTT.

V usage is TRBV7-8 and J usage is TRBJ2-5, with 11 bases fitting TRBD1. The ends lost 4 bases at V and 4 bases at J; junction bases unmatched: 2. Germline V lookup: CDR1 SGHVS, CDR2 FQNEAQ. This CDR3 is 14 amino acids long. This CDR3 reads CASSWDRGSETQYF. CDR3 DNA: TGTGCCAGCAGCTGGGACAGGGGGTCAGAGACCCAGTACTTC.

Details on this clone: This sample also contains other DNA sequences that code for the same CDR3. The V call is TRBV29-1, the J call TRBJ2-3; no reliable D call. Per the germline V gene, CDR1 is SQVTM and CDR2 is ANQGSEA. V lost 3 bases, J lost 2 bases, and 3 bases lay in between. The CDR3 extends over 11 amino acids. CDR3 sequence reads: CSVENTDTQYF. CDR3 DNA sequence: TGCAGCGTTGAGAACACAGATACGCAGTATTTT.

The V gene is TRBV18, the J gene TRBJ1-4; no clear D. This CDR3 has 16 amino acids. Deletions cut 3 bases from V and 0 bases from J, with 11 bases between. Germline-derived CDR1 and CDR2 are KGHSH and LQKENI. The CDR3, as DNA: TGTGCCAGCTCACCGGCCCAGCCCCCAACTAATGAAAAACTGTTTTTT. Residues: CASSPAQPPTNEKLFF.

This clone turned up a few times. This chain uses TRBV5-6 with TRBJ1-1; 7 nucleotides match TRBD1. Germline V lookup: CDR1 SGHDT, CDR2 YYEEEE. This CDR3 is 16 amino acids long. V dropped 1 base and J dropped 3; count of bases not matched to a gene: 9. The CDR3 bases are TGTGCCAGCAGCTTGTTTAGGGGGCTGTGGGACACTGAAGCTTTCTTT. Its translation: CASSLFRGLWDTEAFF.

The DNA for the CDR3 is TGTGCCAGCAGCCTAAGGGAGGGAAACACCATATATTTT. Amino acids: CASSLREGNTIYF. V usage is TRBV9 and J usage is TRBJ1-3; the D is unclear. V was cut by 4 bases and J by 4 bases, with 9 bases left in between. In germline, CDR1 is SGDLS, CDR2 YYNGEE. The CDR3 sequence is 13 residues long.

This clone was found a few times. This sequence joins TRBV9 and TRBJ2-7; TRBD1 matches at 10 bases. The ends lost 4 bases at V and 6 bases at J; junction bases unmatched: 1. Germline V gene data show CDR1 as SGDLS and CDR2 as YYNGEE. This CDR3 comprises 12 residues. CDR3 protein: CASSWTGGEQYF. Here the CDR3 DNA reads TGTGCCAGCAGCTGGACAGGGGGCGAGCAGTACTTC.

The chain recombines TRBV28 with TRBJ1-4, with 8 bases fitting TRBD1. The J segment lost 11 bases and the V segment lost 3 bases, leaving 8 bases of the junction unmatched. The germline V gene encodes CDR1 MDHEN and CDR2 SYDVKM. The CDR3 loop spans 14 amino acids. This chain's CDR3 is CASSFNQGAIKLFF. The CDR3 DNA is TGTGCCAGCAGTTTTAATCAGGGGGCGATCAAACTGTTTTTT.

V gene TRBV30 combines with J gene TRBJ1-1; D is perhaps TRBD1 (5 bases). This CDR3 comprises 12 residues. Germline loops: CDR1 GTSNPN, CDR2 SVGIG (reference sequence). The germline V and J ends were trimmed by 4 bases and 1 base, with 7 bases remaining between them. The CDR3 sequence is CAWTGKNTEAFF. CDR3 bases: TGTGCCTGGACAGGGAAGAACACTGAAGCTTTCTTT.

The rearrangement joins TRBV7-9 to TRBJ1-1; D possibly corresponds to TRBD1 (6 bases). V dropped 3 bases and J dropped 8 bases, with 10 bases sitting between them. Germline CDR1 and CDR2: SEHNR and FQNEAQ (reference sequence). This CDR3 is built from 12 residues. DNA of the CDR3: TGTGCCAGCAGCTTTCCGGGACAAGAAGCTTTCTTT. This codes for CASSFPGQEAFF.

V gene TRBV18 combines with J gene TRBJ2-1; TRBD2 agrees at 9 bases. CDR1 and CDR2 (germline): KGHSH, LQKENI. The CDR3 extends over 15 amino acids. With 6 bases clipped from V and 7 bases from J, the junction kept 10 bases outside the gene matches. CDR3 coding DNA: TGTGCCAGCTCGCCCCTCACAGCGGGGGGAAATGAGCAGTTCTTC. Its protein product is CASSPLTAGGNEQFF.

The V call is TRBV5-1, the J call TRBJ1-1; TRBD1 matches 7 bases. The CDR3 covers 15 residues. CDR1 and CDR2 from the germline V gene are SGHRS and YFSETQ. With V trimmed by 0 bases and J by 3 bases, 5 bases remained unmatched. DNA for the CDR3: TGCGCCAGCAGCTTGGGACAGGGTCGGGACACTGAAGCTTTCTTT. This sequence encodes CASSLGQGRDTEAFF.

V is TRBV28 and J is TRBJ2-1, with 9 bases identical to TRBD1. The trim removed 11 bases at V and 5 bases at J, leaving 10 bases unmatched. This CDR3 region has 14 residues. The V gene's germline CDR1 is MDHEN and CDR2 SYDVKM. This CDR3 is CAVDVGQGHNEQFF. The CDR3 DNA is TGTGCCGTCGATGTGGGACAGGGACACAATGAGCAGTTCTTC. The full variable domain, its missing parts supplied by reference TRBV28 and TRBJ2-1, is DVKVTQSSRYLVKRTGEKVFLECVQDMDHENMFWYRQDPGLGLRLIYFSYDVKMKEKGDIPEGYSVSREKKERFSLILESASTNQTSMYLCAVDVGQGHNEQFFGPGTRLTVL.

This clone was observed once. This sequence joins TRBV28 and TRBJ1-2, with 9 bases that match TRBD1. Per germline, CDR1 MDHEN and CDR2 SYDVKM. The CDR3 has 14 residues. Unmatched junction bases numbered 5, after V lost 5 bases and J lost 4 bases. The CDR3 loop reads CASSRQGVTYGYTF. In DNA, the CDR3 is TGTGCCAGCAGTCGACAGGGGGTTACCTATGGCTACACCTTC.

V is TRBV19 and J is TRBJ2-7; a weak D match, TRBD2 (6 bases). CDR1 LNHDA and CDR2 SQIVND come from the germline V gene (reference sequence). CDR3 length: 15 residues. Trimming took off 2 bases at V and 2 bases at J, with 13 bases between the two ends. CDR3 sequence (DNA): TGTGCCAGTAGTATAAGCGGGTACGGCACCTACGAGCAGTACTTC. It codes for CASSISGYGTYEQYF.

By share, this clone ranks as medium-sized. V gene TRBV11-3 combines with J gene TRBJ1-1; D gene unclear. The germline CDR1 and CDR2 sequences are SGHNT and YENEEA. V gave up 2 bases and J gave up 3 bases, with 7 bases separating them. This CDR3 spans 13 amino acids. In DNA form, the CDR3 reads TGTGCCAGCAGCTTAATGGCGGACACTGAAGCTTTCTTT. Its translation is CASSLMADTEAFF.

V gene TRBV11-2 combines with J gene TRBJ1-4; the D is unclear. This CDR3 has 14 amino acids. The V end lost 1 base, the J end lost 0 bases, and 3 bases lay between the germline ends. Germline lookup yields CDR1 SGHAT and CDR2 FQNNGV. CDR3 DNA sequence: TGTGCCAGCAGCTTAGGGGCAACTAATGAAAAACTGTTTTTT. This encodes CASSLGATNEKLFF.

The chain carries TRBV7-9 and TRBJ1-1; the match to TRBD1 covers 7 bases. J was trimmed by 3 bases and V by 5 bases; bases with no gene match: 3. Germline lookup yields CDR1 SEHNR and CDR2 FQNEAQ (reference sequence). The CDR3 is made up of 13 amino acids. CDR3 sequence: CASSGQAHTEAFF. DNA for the CDR3: TGTGCCAGCAGCGGACAGGCCCACACTGAAGCTTTCTTT.

The chain is built from TRBV2 and TRBJ1-2; D is unresolved. V was cut by 1 base and J by 6 bases, with 15 bases left in between. The CDR3 length is 15 residues. Looked up from germline, CDR1 is SNHLY and CDR2 is FYNNEI. The DNA for the CDR3 is TGTGCCAGCAGTGAAGTAGAAAGTCCCATAAATGGCTACACCTTC. The encoded protein is CASSEVESPINGYTF.

The CDR3 sequence: CASSPGGPGRNTIYF. In nucleotides, the CDR3 is TGTGCCAGCTCACCAGGCGGCCCAGGAAGAAACACCATATATTTT. J is TRBJ1-3 and V is TRBV18; no reliable D call. Deletions cut 2 bases from V and 5 bases from J, with 13 bases between. The CDR3 runs to 15 residues. Looked up from germline, CDR1 is KGHSH and CDR2 is LQKENI. Based on the CDR3 plus reference TRBV18 and TRBJ1-3, the full variable domain is NAGVMQNPRHLVRRRGQEARLRCSPMKGHSHVYWYRQLPEEGLKFMVYLQKENIIDESGMPKERFSAEFPKEGPSILRIQQVVRGDSAAYFCASSPGGPGRNTIYFGEGSWLTVV.

The chain employs TRBV27 and TRBJ2-7, with a tentative D call TRBD1 (6 bases). The CDR3 runs to 14 residues. The V and J ends lost 3 bases and 4 bases respectively, with 13 bases between them. Germline assignment: CDR1 MNHEY and CDR2 SMNVEV (reference sequence). CDR3 amino acids: CASSFSDRLYEQYF. DNA for the CDR3: TGTGCCAGCAGTTTCTCGGACAGATTATACGAGCAGTACTTC.

The rearrangement joins TRBV9 to TRBJ1-2; possibly TRBD1 for D (5 bases). With 6 bases removed from V and 4 bases from J, the gap between germline ends came to 16 bases. The CDR3 covers 14 residues. Germline V gene sequence: CDR1 SGDLS, CDR2 YYNGEE. CDR3 nucleotide sequence: TGTGCCAGCACGGAGGGAGGGACCCCCTATGGCTACACCTTC. The encoded protein is CASTEGGTPYGYTF.